These 23 T cell receptor beta chains were sequenced from one sample in a study of blood T cell repertoires in COVID-19. Measured with immunoSEQ multiplex PCR; TCRdb has only the in-frame clones, and not every one. The data hold about 99,000 clones, with more than 70% observed a single time. The sequencing sample was made of peripheral blood. These receptor sequences come from a woman of 80 years or more in a cohort sampled during active COVID-19.

This chain connects TRBV3-1 (or the pseudogene TRBV3-2) to TRBJ2-1; 12 bases line up with TRBD2. Germline CDR1 and CDR2: LGHDT and YNNKEL (reference sequence). The CDR3 loop spans 16 amino acids. The ends lost 1 base at V and 9 bases at J; junction bases unmatched: 7. CDR3 sequence: CASSQGPSGGASEQFF. The DNA of the CDR3 is TGTGCCAGCAGCCAAGGGCCTAGCGGGGGGGCCTCTGAGCAGTTCTTC.

The CDR3 reads CASRLLADNEQFF. CDR3 in DNA: TGTGCCAGCAGGCTCCTAGCAGACAATGAGCAGTTCTTC. V gene TRBV27 combines with J gene TRBJ2-1; a possible D gene is TRBD2 (5 bases). Per the germline V gene, CDR1 is MNHEY and CDR2 is SMNVEV (reference sequence). Trimming removed 6 bases at V and 5 bases at J, with 11 bases between. This CDR3 has 13 residues.

The chain joins TRBV19 to TRBJ2-5, with 8 bases matching TRBD1. The CDR3 sequence is 16 residues long. Germline V lookup: CDR1 LNHDA, CDR2 SQIVND (reference sequence). V was clipped by 3 bases and J by 0 bases; unmatched bases: 6. CDR3 nucleotide sequence: TGTGCCAGTAGTATTGGGTACAGGGGGTACCAAGAGACCCAGTACTTC. As protein: CASSIGYRGYQETQYF.

This clone was counted between two and nine times. The rearrangement uses TRBV27 and TRBJ2-7; 10 bases match TRBD2. This CDR3 contains 17 residues. V lost 6 bases, J lost 2 bases, and 13 bases stayed unmatched. Germline CDR1 MNHEY, CDR2 SMNVEV (reference sequence). The CDR3 reads CASSTRWTSGTTYEQYF. In nucleotides, the CDR3 is TGTGCCAGCAGCACCCGATGGACTAGCGGTACCACCTACGAGCAGTACTTC.

The chain has TRBV28 and TRBJ1-6, with 8 bases fitting TRBD1. Germline V lookup: CDR1 MDHEN, CDR2 SYDVKM. With V trimmed by 2 bases and J by 10 bases, 7 bases remained unmatched. There are 15 residues in the CDR3. The CDR3 sequence is CASSLNQGAGSPLHF. CDR3 coding DNA: TGTGCCAGCAGTTTAAATCAGGGGGCCGGATCACCCCTCCACTTT.

The chain employs TRBV5-1 and TRBJ2-7, with 7 positions matching TRBD2. This CDR3 is 13 amino acids long. The germline V gene has CDR1 SGHRS and CDR2 YFSETQ. Trimming removed 7 bases from V and 5 bases from J; junction bases left unmatched: 9. CDR3 sequence reads: CASGQGGADEQYF. The CDR3 nucleotides read TGCGCCAGCGGCCAGGGAGGGGCAGACGAGCAGTACTTC.

This clone was seen only a few times. The chain combines TRBV3-1 (or the pseudogene TRBV3-2) with TRBJ2-1; D not resolved. CDR3 length: 17 amino acids. V shed 4 bases and J shed 0 bases, with 16 bases lying between them. Looked up from germline, CDR1 is LGHDT and CDR2 is YNNKEL (reference sequence). CDR3 in DNA: TGTGCCAGCAGCCTCACCCGCTTGAGGAGCTCCTACAATGAGCAGTTCTTC. Amino acids: CASSLTRLRSSYNEQFF.

Here the CDR3 reads CASSLAGQYF. In DNA, the CDR3 is TGCGCCAGCAGCTTGGCCGGGCAGTACTTC. V and J are TRBV5-1 and TRBJ2-7; D remains ambiguous. Germline CDR1 and CDR2: SGHRS and YFSETQ. This CDR3 region has 10 residues. Trimming took off 0 bases at V and 9 bases at J, with 4 bases between the two ends.

This chain connects TRBV5-4 to TRBJ1-1, with a weak D call TRBD1 (6 bases). The CDR3 has 14 residues. CDR1 and CDR2 (germline): SGHNT, YYREEE (reference sequence). The V end was cut by 5 bases, the J end by 4 bases, with 15 bases between. The CDR3 nucleotides read TGTGCCAGCAGATCCCGAGGGGGATTCACTGAAGCTTTCTTT. It specifies CASRSRGGFTEAFF.

The V and J genes are TRBV20-1 and TRBJ2-7; unclear D gene. The length of the CDR3 is 10 residues. Trimming removed 6 bases from V and 3 bases from J, with 6 bases in between. Germline-derived CDR1 and CDR2 are DFQATT and SNEGSKA (reference sequence). CDR3: CSAYSYEQYF. CDR3 coding DNA: TGCAGTGCCTATAGCTACGAGCAGTACTTC.

This sequence joins TRBV30 and TRBJ2-7; TRBD1 matches 8 bases. This CDR3 has 13 residues. V gave up 5 bases and J gave up 7 bases; unmatched junction bases: 10. The germline CDR1 and CDR2 sequences are GTSNPN and SVGIG (reference sequence). The chain's CDR3 is CAWARRGQGEQYF. In nucleotides, the CDR3 is TGTGCCTGGGCACGCAGGGGGCAAGGAGAGCAGTACTTC.

The rearrangement joins TRBV29-1 to TRBJ2-3, with D perhaps matching TRBD2 (5 bases). The germline V and J ends were trimmed by 5 bases and 1 base, with 7 bases remaining between them. This CDR3 has 12 amino acids. The germline CDR1 and CDR2 sequences are SQVTM and ANQGSEA. The CDR3 region is CSVRDGTDTQYF. DNA for the CDR3: TGCAGCGTTCGGGATGGCACAGATACGCAGTATTTT.

V is TRBV5-6 and J is TRBJ2-2, with D maybe TRBD2 (5 bases). The CDR3 totals 13 residues. CDR1 SGHDT and CDR2 YYEEEE come from the germline V gene. Deletions cut 4 bases from V and 7 bases from J, with 11 bases between. For the CDR3, the DNA is TGTGCCAGCAGCCGCGGAGGTGGCGGGGAGCTGTTTTTT. Translation gives CASSRGGGGELFF.

The genes are TRBV28 and TRBJ2-3, with no clear D. This CDR3 contains 15 residues. Germline CDR1 MDHEN, CDR2 SYDVKM. The V and J ends lost 6 bases and 3 bases respectively, with 16 bases between them. The DNA of the CDR3 is TGTGCCAGCAGCCCCCGTGAGGCGGTTACAGATACGCAGTATTTT. Protein sequence: CASSPREAVTDTQYF.

The chain employs TRBV29-1 and TRBJ1-2, with TRBD1 matching 9 bases. Per the germline V gene, CDR1 is SQVTM and CDR2 is ANQGSEA. CDR3 length: 14 amino acids. V trimming: 4 bases; J trimming: 7 bases; junction bases outside the gene matches: 10. In nucleotides, the CDR3 is TGCAGCGTTGGCCGGGGACAGGGAGATGGTGGCTACACCTTC. Protein: CSVGRGQGDGGYTF.

This chain links TRBV28 with TRBJ2-7; D is possibly TRBD2 (6 bases). The V gene lost 5 bases and the J gene lost 3 bases, with 14 bases spanning the gap. CDR3 length: 14 residues. Germline CDR1 MDHEN, CDR2 SYDVKM. In DNA form, the CDR3 reads TGTGCCAGCAGTCAAAGGGACTTCAACTACGAGCAGTACTTC. Its protein is CASSQRDFNYEQYF.

This chain links TRBV21-1 with TRBJ2-1; the table's D call, TRBD1, was not checked against the DNA. TRBV21-1 is reported as a pseudogene. The CDR3 is 16 residues long. The CDR3 coding sequence is TGTGCCAGACCCAAAATGGACAGGAGATTATACAATGAGCAGTTCTTC. Protein sequence: CARPKMDRRLYNEQFF.

This chain uses TRBV6-5 with TRBJ2-2; 9 bases align to TRBD2. This CDR3 is 15 amino acids long. Germline V gene lookup returns CDR1 MNHEY and CDR2 SVGAGI. With V trimmed by 6 bases and J by 3 bases, 5 bases remained unmatched. CDR3 coding DNA: TGTGCCAGCAGGGGGAGCGGGGGGCACACCGGGGAGCTGTTTTTT. Translated: CASRGSGGHTGELFF.

The rearrangement joins TRBV18 to TRBJ1-5; 7 bases agree with TRBD1. Germline V gives CDR1 KGHSH, CDR2 LQKENI. CDR3 size: 15 residues. Trimming cost V 0 bases and J 3 bases; bases outside gene matches: 2. CDR3 sequence: CASSPPGQHNQPQHF. The DNA for the CDR3 is TGTGCCAGCTCACCACCGGGACAGCACAATCAGCCCCAGCATTTT.

The chain recombines TRBV3-1 (or the pseudogene TRBV3-2) with TRBJ2-1; 7 bases line up with TRBD2. Germline values: CDR1 LGHDT, CDR2 YNNKEL (reference sequence). The length of the CDR3 is 15 residues. Unmatched junction bases numbered 3, after V lost 2 bases and J lost 2 bases. This CDR3 is CASSQRAGAYNEQFF. Here the CDR3 DNA reads TGTGCCAGCAGCCAAAGGGCGGGAGCCTACAATGAGCAGTTCTTC.

The V call is TRBV10-3, the J call TRBJ1-1, with D tentatively TRBD1 (5 bases). CDR1 and CDR2 from the germline V gene are ENHRY and SYGVKD. Trimming took off 4 bases at V and 8 bases at J, with 23 bases between the two ends. This CDR3 has 16 amino acids. In DNA, the CDR3 is TGTGCCATCAGTGGATGGGCAGGGAGGGAGGTAGGGGAAGCTTTCTTT. Its translation: CAISGWAGREVGEAFF.

V usage is TRBV7-9 and J usage is TRBJ1-6; weak D call: TRBD1 (6 bases). This CDR3 region has 12 residues. The V gene lost 5 bases and the J gene lost 8 bases, with 7 bases spanning the gap. CDR1 SEHNR and CDR2 FQNEAQ come from the germline V gene (reference sequence). This CDR3 is CASSHRDSPLHF. The DNA for the CDR3 is TGTGCCAGCAGCCACAGGGATTCACCCCTCCACTTT.

The rearrangement joins TRBV11-2 to TRBJ2-2; 13 nucleotides agree with TRBD2. Trimming at V came to 3 bases and at J to 6 bases, leaving 7 bases not matched to a gene. The CDR3 has 17 amino acids. CDR1 is SGHAT, CDR2 FQNNGV, per germline. CDR3 DNA sequence: TGTGCCAGCAGCTTTTCCCGGACTAGCGGGAGACCCGGGGAGCTGTTTTTT. Its protein product is CASSFSRTSGRPGELFF.